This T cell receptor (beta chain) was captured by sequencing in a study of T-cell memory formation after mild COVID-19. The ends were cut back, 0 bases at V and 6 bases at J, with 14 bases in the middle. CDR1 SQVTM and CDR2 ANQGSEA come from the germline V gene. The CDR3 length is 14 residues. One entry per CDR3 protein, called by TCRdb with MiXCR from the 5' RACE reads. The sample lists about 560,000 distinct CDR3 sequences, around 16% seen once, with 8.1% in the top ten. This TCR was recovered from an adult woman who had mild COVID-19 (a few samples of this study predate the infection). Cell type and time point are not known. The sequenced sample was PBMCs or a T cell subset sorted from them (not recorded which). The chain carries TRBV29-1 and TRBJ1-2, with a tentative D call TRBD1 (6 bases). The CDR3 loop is CSVEEPFQGNGYTF. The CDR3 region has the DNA TGCAGCGTTGAAGAACCTTTCCAGGGGAATGGCTACACCTTC.